The next 17 T cell receptor beta chains were all read from a single sample in a study of cytomegalovirus exposure and HLA in healthy donors. Data came from immunoSEQ multiplex PCR; TCRdb stores just in-frame clones and leaves some out. The sample carries roughly 95,000 clones, 85% recorded once. Sequenced sample: PBMCs. The receptors stem from a man in his late teens or twenties in good health and CMV-seropositive.

This chain joins TRBV6-1 and TRBJ1-5; TRBD1 might be the D (5 bases). The germline V gene encodes CDR1 MNHNS and CDR2 SASEGT. This CDR3 spans 15 amino acids. V was shortened by 8 bases and J by 2 bases, with 16 bases between the two germline ends. CDR3 nucleotides: TGTGCCAGCCGTGGGTGGCAGGGTGGCAATCAGCCCCAGCATTTT. Its translation: CASRGWQGGNQPQHF.

The chain uses TRBV19 and TRBJ1-5; 8 bases agree with TRBD1. This CDR3 region has 16 residues. Germline trimming cut 2 bases from V and 3 bases from J; bases unmatched to any gene: 6. Looked up from germline, CDR1 is LNHDA and CDR2 is SQIVND (reference sequence). CDR3 nucleotide sequence: TGTGCCAGTAGTATAACCGGACAGGGTAACAATCAGCCCCAGCATTTT. This sequence encodes CASSITGQGNNQPQHF.

J is TRBJ1-1 and V is TRBV2, with D uncertain. The CDR3 extends over 14 amino acids. Trimming left V 1 base short and J 1 base short, with 7 bases between. Per the germline V gene, CDR1 is SNHLY and CDR2 is FYNNEI. CDR3 region: CASSEDIGNTEAFF. The CDR3 DNA sequence: TGTGCCAGCAGTGAAGATATCGGGAACACTGAAGCTTTCTTT.

The chain employs TRBV4-1 and TRBJ2-4; the D gene is possibly TRBD2 (6 bases). The CDR3 loop spans 16 amino acids. V was shortened by 1 base and J by 2 bases, with 12 bases between the two germline ends. CDR1 MGHRA and CDR2 YSYEKL come from the germline V gene. For the CDR3, the DNA is TGCGCCAGCAGCCAAGCCCCGGGAGTAACCAAAAACATTCAGTACTTC. Its protein product is CASSQAPGVTKNIQYF.

The gene calls are TRBV6-5 and TRBJ1-2; no clear D gene. The CDR3 is made up of 14 amino acids. The ends were cut back, 2 bases at V and 4 bases at J, with 11 bases in the middle. CDR1 and CDR2 (germline): MNHEY, SVGAGI. The chain's CDR3 is CASSYSGPSYGYTF. The CDR3 bases are TGTGCCAGCAGTTACAGCGGACCGAGCTATGGCTACACCTTC.

This rearrangement joins TRBV2 to TRBJ2-3, with no clear D. The germline V gene encodes CDR1 SNHLY and CDR2 FYNNEI. This CDR3 contains 15 residues. V gave up 0 bases and J gave up 6 bases, with 13 bases separating them. The CDR3 coding sequence is TGTGCCAGCAGTGAAGCGTCTCTGGTGGGCGATACGCAGTATTTT. Protein sequence: CASSEASLVGDTQYF.

The V and J genes are TRBV7-9 and TRBJ1-4; D might be TRBD1 (5 bases). The germline V gene has CDR1 SEHNR and CDR2 FQNEAQ (reference sequence). This CDR3 spans 13 amino acids. The germline V and J ends were trimmed by 2 bases and 10 bases, with 11 bases remaining between them. In DNA, the CDR3 is TGTGCCAGCAGCTTACTTCAGGGCGGAAAACTGTTTTTT. Translated, it gives CASSLLQGGKLFF.

The chain uses TRBV7-9 and TRBJ2-2; 9 positions match TRBD2. This CDR3 region has 15 residues. Germline V lookup: CDR1 SEHNR, CDR2 FQNEAQ (reference sequence). V shed 6 bases, J shed 4 bases, and the junction held 6 bases outside the gene matches. The CDR3 DNA reads TGTGCCAGCAGACATAGCGGGAGAGGCACCGGGGAGCTGTTTTTT. Residues: CASRHSGRGTGELFF.

This clone occurred a few times. This rearrangement joins TRBV6-6 to TRBJ2-1, with 8 bases fitting TRBD1. The CDR3 loop spans 13 amino acids. V lost 1 base to trimming and J lost 10 bases; unmatched junction nucleotides: 3. From germline, CDR1 is MNHNY and CDR2 SVGAGI (reference sequence). The CDR3, as DNA: TGTGCCAGCAGTTACTTGACAGGGGAGGAGCAGTTCTTC. Translated: CASSYLTGEEQFF.

The chain combines TRBV5-1 with TRBJ1-2; 8 nucleotides agree with TRBD1. The CDR3 loop spans 16 amino acids. The V gene's germline CDR1 is SGHRS and CDR2 YFSETQ. V shed 1 base, J shed 4 bases, and the junction held 9 bases outside the gene matches. The CDR3 spells CASSLRGTGVGYGYTF. The DNA for the CDR3 is TGCGCCAGCAGCTTGAGAGGGACAGGAGTCGGCTATGGCTACACCTTC. Full variable domain (remainder filled in from reference TRBV5-1 and TRBJ1-2): KAGVTQTPRYLIKTRGQQVTLSCSPISGHRSVSWYQQTPGQGLQFLFEYFSETQRNKGNFPGRFSGRQFSNSRSEMNVSTLELGDSALYLCASSLRGTGVGYGYTFGSGTRLTVV.

This chain's CDR3 is CASSPLPAAGAYNEQFF. CDR3 sequence (DNA): TGCGCCAGCAGTCCGCTTCCCGCAGCGGGAGCCTACAATGAGCAGTTCTTC. The rearrangement uses TRBV23-1 and TRBJ2-1, with TRBD2 matching 8 bases. TRBV23-1 is flagged as an ORF with uncertain function. The CDR3 totals 17 residues. Trimming at V came to 4 bases and at J to 2 bases, leaving 10 bases not matched to a gene.

V and J are TRBV7-2 and TRBJ2-5; weak D call: TRBD2 (5 bases). CDR3 length equals 14 residues. Germline CDR1 and CDR2: SGHTA and FQGNSA. Trimming pared 5 bases from V and 2 bases from J, leaving 12 bases between. CDR3 residues: CASSRFGDQETQYF. For the CDR3, the DNA is TGTGCCAGCAGCCGATTCGGGGATCAAGAGACCCAGTACTTC.

The J gene is TRBJ1-1, the V gene TRBV25-1, with no clear D. Trimming stripped 7 bases from V and 1 base from J, with 10 bases between. The germline CDR1 and CDR2 sequences are MGHDK and SYGVNS. The CDR3 runs to 13 residues. The CDR3, as DNA: TGTGCCAGCATGTTCGGCGGGAACACTGAAGCTTTCTTT. Translated: CASMFGGNTEAFF.

This chain connects TRBV30 to TRBJ1-4; D may be TRBD1 (6 bases). Germline V gene data show CDR1 as GTSNPN and CDR2 as SVGIG (reference sequence). This CDR3 has 14 residues. V was clipped by 5 bases and J by 4 bases, with 14 bases between them. In nucleotides, the CDR3 is TGTGCCTGGGGTGAGGGAGGGGGTAATGAAAAACTGTTTTTT. This sequence encodes CAWGEGGGNEKLFF.

This sequence joins TRBV7-2 and TRBJ2-5, with a possible D match to TRBD1 (5 bases). The length of the CDR3 is 14 residues. Germline V gives CDR1 SGHTA, CDR2 FQGNSA. The ends were cut back, 6 bases at V and 2 bases at J, with 13 bases in the middle. CDR3 in DNA: TGTGCCAGCAGACCCAGGGCCGGGCAAGAGACCCAGTACTTC. Encoded protein: CASRPRAGQETQYF.

The chain uses TRBV27 and TRBJ2-1; the match to TRBD2 covers 11 bases. Germline values: CDR1 MNHEY, CDR2 SMNVEV (reference sequence). This CDR3 spans 17 amino acids. The ends lost 3 bases at V and 0 bases at J; junction bases unmatched: 4. The CDR3 reads CASSFTTSGSSYNEQFF. CDR3 DNA sequence: TGTGCCAGCAGTTTCACTACTAGCGGGAGCTCCTACAATGAGCAGTTCTTC.

This clone was recorded once. The rearrangement uses TRBV9 and TRBJ2-5; TRBD1 matches at 7 bases. V shed 2 bases, J shed 5 bases, and the junction held 9 bases outside the gene matches. Germline CDR1 is SGDLS and CDR2 is YYNGEE. The CDR3 sequence is 15 residues long. CDR3 sequence (DNA): TGTGCCAGCAGCGTTCAGGGGGTGAGTGCGGAGACCCAGTACTTC. The encoded protein is CASSVQGVSAETQYF. The variable domain in full, completed from reference TRBV9 and TRBJ2-5, reads DSGVTQTPKHLITATGQRVTLRCSPRSGDLSVYWYQQSLDQGLQFLIQYYNGEERAKGNILERFSAQQFPDLHSELNLSSLELGDSALYFCASSVQGVSAETQYFGPGTRLLVL.